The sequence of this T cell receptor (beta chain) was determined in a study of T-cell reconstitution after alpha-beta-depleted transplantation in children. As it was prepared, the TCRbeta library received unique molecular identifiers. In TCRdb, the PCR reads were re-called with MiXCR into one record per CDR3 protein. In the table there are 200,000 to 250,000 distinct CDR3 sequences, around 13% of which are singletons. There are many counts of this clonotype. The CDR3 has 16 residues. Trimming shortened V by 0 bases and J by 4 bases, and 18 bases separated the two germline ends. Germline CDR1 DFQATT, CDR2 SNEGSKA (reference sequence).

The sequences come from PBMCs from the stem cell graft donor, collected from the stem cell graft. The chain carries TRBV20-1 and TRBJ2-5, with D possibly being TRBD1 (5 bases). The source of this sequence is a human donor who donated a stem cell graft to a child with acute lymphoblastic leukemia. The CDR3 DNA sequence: TGCAGTGCTAGAGATACACGGACATGGGGTGGAGAGACCCAGTACTTC. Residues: CSARDTRTWGGETQYF.